The clone carrying this T cell receptor beta chain appeared a few times. The data were taken from a study of blood T cell repertoires in COVID-19. Across the whole study: The cDNA or gDNA used as material had been derived from T cells, B-cell-depleted T cells, or PBMCs.

The CDR3 covers 15 residues. In germline, CDR1 is MNHEY, CDR2 SMNVEV (reference sequence). The V segment lost 5 bases and the J segment 5 bases; nucleotides outside the gene matches: 11. Some clones are missing from TCRdb's copy, which holds only in-frame ones; the method was immunoSEQ multiplex PCR. The sample includes 95,000 to 100,000 clones, approximately 87% of them seen just once. The rearrangement joins TRBV27 to TRBJ1-2; 7 bases line up with TRBD1. The sequence came from a woman aged 25 to 39 with acute or convalescent COVID-19. The specimen was peripheral blood. CDR3 nucleotide sequence: TGTGCCAGCAGTCCCCGGGACAGACCCCCGTATGGCTACACCTTC. It translates to CASSPRDRPPYGYTF.